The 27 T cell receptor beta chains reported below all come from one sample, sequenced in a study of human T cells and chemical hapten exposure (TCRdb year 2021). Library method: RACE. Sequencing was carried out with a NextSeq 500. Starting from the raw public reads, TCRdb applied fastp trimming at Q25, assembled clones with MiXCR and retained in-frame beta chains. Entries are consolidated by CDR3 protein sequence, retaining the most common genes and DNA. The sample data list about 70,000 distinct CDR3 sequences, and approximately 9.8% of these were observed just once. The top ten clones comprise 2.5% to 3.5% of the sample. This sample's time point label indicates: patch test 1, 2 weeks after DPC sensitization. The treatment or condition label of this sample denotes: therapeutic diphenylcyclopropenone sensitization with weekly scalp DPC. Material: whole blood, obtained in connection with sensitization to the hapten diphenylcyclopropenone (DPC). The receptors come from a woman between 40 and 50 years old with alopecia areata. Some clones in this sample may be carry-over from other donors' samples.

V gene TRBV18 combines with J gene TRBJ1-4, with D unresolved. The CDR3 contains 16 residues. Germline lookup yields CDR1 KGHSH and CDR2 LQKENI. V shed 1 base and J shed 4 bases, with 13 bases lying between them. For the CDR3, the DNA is TGTGCCAGCTCACCACAGGAAACGGCTGGTAATGAAAAACTGTTTTTT. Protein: CASSPQETAGNEKLFF.

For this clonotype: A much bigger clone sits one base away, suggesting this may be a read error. The DNA for the CDR3 is TGCAGTGCTAGAGCCAAGGGGGGCCGTAGCACAGATACGCAGTATTTT. Its protein product is CSARAKGGRSTDTQYF. The rearrangement joins TRBV20-1 to TRBJ2-3; D might be TRBD1 or TRBD2, each matching 6 bases. This CDR3 spans 16 amino acids. Germline CDR1 and CDR2: DFQATT and SNEGSKA (reference sequence). V shed 1 base and J shed 0 bases, with 14 bases lying between them.

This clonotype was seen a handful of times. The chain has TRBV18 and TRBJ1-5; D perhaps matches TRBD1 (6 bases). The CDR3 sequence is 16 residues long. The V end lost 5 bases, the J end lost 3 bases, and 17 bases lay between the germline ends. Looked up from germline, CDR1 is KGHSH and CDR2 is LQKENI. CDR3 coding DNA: TGTGCCAGCTCAGCTGGGGTGGGGGGCCTCAATCAGCCCCAGCATTTT. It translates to CASSAGVGGLNQPQHF.

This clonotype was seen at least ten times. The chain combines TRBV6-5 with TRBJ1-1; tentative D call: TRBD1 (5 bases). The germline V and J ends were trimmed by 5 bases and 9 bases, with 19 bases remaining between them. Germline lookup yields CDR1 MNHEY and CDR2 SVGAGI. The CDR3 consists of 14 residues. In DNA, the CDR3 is TGTGCCAGCAGTCTTGGGGGGGGGTTTTTGAAAGCTTTCTTT. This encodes CASSLGGGFLKAFF.

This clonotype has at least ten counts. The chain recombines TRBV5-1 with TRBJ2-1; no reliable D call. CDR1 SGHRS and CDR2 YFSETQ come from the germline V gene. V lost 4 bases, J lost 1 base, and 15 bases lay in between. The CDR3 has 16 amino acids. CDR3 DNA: TGCGCCAGCAGCCACCCATCCGGGCAATCCTACAATGAGCAGTTCTTC. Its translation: CASSHPSGQSYNEQFF.

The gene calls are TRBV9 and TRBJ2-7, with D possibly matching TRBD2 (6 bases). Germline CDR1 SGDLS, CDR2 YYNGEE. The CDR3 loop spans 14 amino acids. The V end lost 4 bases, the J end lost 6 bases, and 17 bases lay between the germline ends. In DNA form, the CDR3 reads TGTGCCAGCAGCATCTCCGGGACTCCGCGCGAGCAGTACTTC. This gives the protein CASSISGTPREQYF.

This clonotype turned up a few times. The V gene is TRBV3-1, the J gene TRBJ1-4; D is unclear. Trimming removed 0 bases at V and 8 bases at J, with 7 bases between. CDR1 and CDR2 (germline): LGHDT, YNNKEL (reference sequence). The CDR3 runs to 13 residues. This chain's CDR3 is CASSQDRKEKLFF. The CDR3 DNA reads TGTGCCAGCAGCCAAGACAGGAAGGAAAAACTGTTTTTT.

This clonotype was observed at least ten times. CDR3 region: CASSLLSGGDNSPLHF. CDR3 nucleotide sequence: TGTGCCAGCAGCCTTTTATCAGGAGGGGATAATTCACCCCTCCACTTT. The chain joins TRBV5-6 to TRBJ1-6, with D tentatively TRBD1 (5 bases). V lost 4 bases to trimming and J lost 5 bases, with 16 bases between them. This CDR3 spans 16 amino acids. CDR1 is SGHDT and CDR2 is YYEEEE in the germline V gene.

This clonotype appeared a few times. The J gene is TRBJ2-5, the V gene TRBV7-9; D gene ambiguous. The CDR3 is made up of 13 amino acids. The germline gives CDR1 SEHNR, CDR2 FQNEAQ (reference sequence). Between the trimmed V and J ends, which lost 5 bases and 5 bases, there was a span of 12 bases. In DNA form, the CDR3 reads TGTGCCAGCAGCCGGGCCTTGGAGGAGACCCAGTACTTC. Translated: CASSRALEETQYF.

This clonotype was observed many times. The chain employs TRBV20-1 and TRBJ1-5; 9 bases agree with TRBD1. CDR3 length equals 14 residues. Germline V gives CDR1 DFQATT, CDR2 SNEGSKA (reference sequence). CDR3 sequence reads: CGVNTGQGNQPQHF. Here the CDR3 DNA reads TGCGGGGTCAATACGGGACAGGGTAATCAGCCCCAGCATTTT.

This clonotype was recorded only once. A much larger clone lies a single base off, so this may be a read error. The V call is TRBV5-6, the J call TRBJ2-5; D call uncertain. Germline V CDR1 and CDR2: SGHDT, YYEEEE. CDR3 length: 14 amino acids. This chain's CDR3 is CVSSLTPIQETQYF. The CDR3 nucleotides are TGTGTCAGCAGCTTGACGCCCATTCAAGAGACCCAGTACTTC. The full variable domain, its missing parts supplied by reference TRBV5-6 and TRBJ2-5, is DAGVTQSPTHLIKTRGQQVTLRCSPKSGHDTVSWYQQALGQGPQFIFQYYEEEERQRGNFPDRFSGHQFPNYSSELNVNALLLGDSALYLCVSSLTPIQETQYFGPGTRLLVL.

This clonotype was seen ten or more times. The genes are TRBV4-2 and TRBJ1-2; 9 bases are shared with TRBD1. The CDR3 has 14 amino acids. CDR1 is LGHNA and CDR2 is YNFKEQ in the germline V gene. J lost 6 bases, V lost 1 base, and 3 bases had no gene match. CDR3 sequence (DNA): TGTGCCAGCAGCCAAGGACAGGGGGTAAATGGCTACACCTTC. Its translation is CASSQGQGVNGYTF.

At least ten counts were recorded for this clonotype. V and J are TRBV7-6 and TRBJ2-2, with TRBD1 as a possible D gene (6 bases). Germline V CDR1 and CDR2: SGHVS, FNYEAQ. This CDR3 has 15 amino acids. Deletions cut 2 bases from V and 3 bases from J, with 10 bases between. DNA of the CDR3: TGTGCCAGCAGCTTAATTCCAGGGGACACCGGGGAGCTGTTTTTT. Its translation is CASSLIPGDTGELFF. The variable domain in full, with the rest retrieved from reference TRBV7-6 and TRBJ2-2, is GAGVSQSPRYKVTKRGQDVALRCDPISGHVSLYWYRQALGQGPEFLTYFNYEAQQDKSGLPNDRFSAERPEGSISTLTIQRTEQRDSAMYRCASSLIPGDTGELFFGEGSRLTVL.

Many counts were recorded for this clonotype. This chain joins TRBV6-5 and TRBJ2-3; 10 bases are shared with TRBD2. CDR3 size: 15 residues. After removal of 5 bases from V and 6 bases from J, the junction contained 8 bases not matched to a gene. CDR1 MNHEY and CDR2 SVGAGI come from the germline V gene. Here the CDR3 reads CASSLAGATLDTQYF. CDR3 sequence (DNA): TGTGCCAGCAGTCTAGCGGGGGCGACTCTGGATACGCAGTATTTT.

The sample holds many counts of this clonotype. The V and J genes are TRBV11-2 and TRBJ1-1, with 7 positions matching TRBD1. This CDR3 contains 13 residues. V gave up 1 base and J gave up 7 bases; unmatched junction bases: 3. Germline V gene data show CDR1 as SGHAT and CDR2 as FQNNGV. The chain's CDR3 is CASSLVRGREAFF. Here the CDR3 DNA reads TGTGCCAGCAGCTTAGTTAGGGGGCGTGAAGCTTTCTTT.

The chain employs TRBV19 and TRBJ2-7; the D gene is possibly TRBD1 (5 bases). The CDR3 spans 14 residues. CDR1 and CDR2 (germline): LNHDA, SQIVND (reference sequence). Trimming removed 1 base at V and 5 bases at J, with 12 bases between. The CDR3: CASSIGQQPHEQYF. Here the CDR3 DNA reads TGTGCCAGTAGTATAGGACAGCAGCCTCACGAGCAGTACTTC.

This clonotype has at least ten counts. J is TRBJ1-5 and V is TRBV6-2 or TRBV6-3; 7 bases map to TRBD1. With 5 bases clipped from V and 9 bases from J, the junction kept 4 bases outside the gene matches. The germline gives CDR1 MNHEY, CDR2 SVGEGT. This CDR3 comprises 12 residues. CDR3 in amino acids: CASSEDRRPQHF. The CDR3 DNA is TGTGCCAGCAGTGAGGACAGGCGGCCCCAGCATTTT.

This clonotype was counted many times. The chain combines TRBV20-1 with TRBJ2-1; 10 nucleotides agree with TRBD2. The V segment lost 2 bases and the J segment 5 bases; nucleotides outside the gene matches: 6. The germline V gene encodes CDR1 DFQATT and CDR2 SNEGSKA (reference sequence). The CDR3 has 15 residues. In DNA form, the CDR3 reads TGCAGTGCTAGACTAAGCGGGGGGGCAAACAATGAGCAGTTCTTC. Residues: CSARLSGGANNEQFF.

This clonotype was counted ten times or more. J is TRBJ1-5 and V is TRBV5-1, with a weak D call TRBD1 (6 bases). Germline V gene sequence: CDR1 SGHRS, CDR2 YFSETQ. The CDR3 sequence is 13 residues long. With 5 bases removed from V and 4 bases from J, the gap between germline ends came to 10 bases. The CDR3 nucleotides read TGCGCCAGCAGACAGGGTGAAAATCAGCCCCAGCATTTT. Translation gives CASRQGENQPQHF.

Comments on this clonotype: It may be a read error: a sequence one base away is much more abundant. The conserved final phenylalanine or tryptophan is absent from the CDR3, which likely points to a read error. The chain's CDR3 is CASSLGQGNEKLFL. Here the CDR3 DNA reads TGCGCCAGCAGCTTGGGACAGGGTAATGAAAAACTGTTTCTT. The gene calls are TRBV5-1 and TRBJ1-4; TRBD1 matches 7 bases. Trimming at V came to 0 bases and at J to 4 bases, leaving 0 bases not matched to a gene. The germline CDR1 and CDR2 sequences are SGHRS and YFSETQ. The CDR3 covers 14 residues.

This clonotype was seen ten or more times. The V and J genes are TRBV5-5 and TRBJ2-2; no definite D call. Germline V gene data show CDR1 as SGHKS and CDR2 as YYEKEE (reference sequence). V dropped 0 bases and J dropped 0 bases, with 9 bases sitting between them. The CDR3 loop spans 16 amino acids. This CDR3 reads CASSLEQRANTGELFF. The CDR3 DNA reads TGTGCCAGCAGCTTGGAACAAAGGGCGAACACCGGGGAGCTGTTTTTT.

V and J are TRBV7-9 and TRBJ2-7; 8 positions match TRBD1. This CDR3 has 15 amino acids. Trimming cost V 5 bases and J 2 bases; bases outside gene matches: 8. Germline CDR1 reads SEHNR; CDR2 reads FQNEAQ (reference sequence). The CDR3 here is CASSHRTGSPYEQYF. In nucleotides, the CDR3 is TGTGCCAGCAGCCATCGGACAGGGTCGCCCTACGAGCAGTACTTC.

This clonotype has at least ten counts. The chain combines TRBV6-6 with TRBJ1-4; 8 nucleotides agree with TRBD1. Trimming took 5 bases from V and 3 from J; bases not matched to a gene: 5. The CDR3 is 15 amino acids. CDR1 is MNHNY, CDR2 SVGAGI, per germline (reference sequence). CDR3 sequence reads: CASSPGQGANEKLFF. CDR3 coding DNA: TGTGCCAGCAGTCCCGGACAGGGAGCTAATGAAAAACTGTTTTTT.

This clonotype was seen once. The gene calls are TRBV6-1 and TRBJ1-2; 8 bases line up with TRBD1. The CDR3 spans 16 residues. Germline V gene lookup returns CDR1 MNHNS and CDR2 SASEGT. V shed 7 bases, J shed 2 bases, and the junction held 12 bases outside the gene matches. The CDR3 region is CASTTFGQGTNYGYTF. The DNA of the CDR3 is TGTGCCAGCACCACCTTTGGACAGGGTACAAACTATGGCTACACCTTC.

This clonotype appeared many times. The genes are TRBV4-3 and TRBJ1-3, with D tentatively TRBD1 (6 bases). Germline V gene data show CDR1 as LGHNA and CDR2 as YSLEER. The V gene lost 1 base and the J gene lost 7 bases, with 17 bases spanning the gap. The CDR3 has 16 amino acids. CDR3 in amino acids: CASSQAHQGLGNTIYF. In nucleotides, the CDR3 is TGCGCCAGCAGCCAAGCCCATCAGGGGTTGGGGAACACCATATATTTT.

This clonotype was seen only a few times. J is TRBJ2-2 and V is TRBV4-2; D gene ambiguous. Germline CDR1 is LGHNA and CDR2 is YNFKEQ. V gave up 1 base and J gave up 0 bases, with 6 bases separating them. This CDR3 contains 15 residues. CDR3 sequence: CASSQARANTGELFF. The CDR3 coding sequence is TGTGCCAGCAGCCAAGCAAGGGCGAACACCGGGGAGCTGTTTTTT.

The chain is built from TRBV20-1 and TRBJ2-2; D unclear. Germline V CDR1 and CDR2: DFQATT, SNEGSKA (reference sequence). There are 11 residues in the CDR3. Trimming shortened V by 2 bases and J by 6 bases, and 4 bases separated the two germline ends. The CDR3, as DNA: TGCAGTGCTAGAAGCGCCGGGGAGCTGTTTTTT. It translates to CSARSAGELFF.